This T cell receptor beta chain was sequenced during a study of Ad26.COV2.S vaccination and SARS-CoV-2 variants. Treatment indicated: 15 to 20 received Ad26.COV2.S at low or high dose, single or two shots; about 5 received placebo; per-sample allocation not given. Sampling took place 63 days after the first vaccine or placebo injection. This vaccine is an Ad26 vector that expresses the Wuhan-strain SARS-CoV-2 spike. Sequenced by immunoSEQ multiplex PCR; TCRdb stores in-frame clones only, minus some. The sample has about 680,000 clones, around 90% seen once. Looked up from germline, CDR1 is LNHDA and CDR2 is SQIVND (reference sequence). There are 14 residues in the CDR3. V lost 3 bases and J 5 bases, leaving 13 bases between the germline ends.

Sample: peripheral blood, taken in a trial of Ad26.COV2.S vaccine versus placebo. The source of this sequence is a person aged 18-60 years who received the Ad26.COV2.S COVID-19 vaccine or a placebo. The V gene is TRBV19, the J gene TRBJ1-1, with D unresolved. The CDR3 is CASSMPATYTEAFF. In DNA, the CDR3 is TGTGCCAGTAGTATGCCCGCCACATATACTGAAGCTTTCTTT.